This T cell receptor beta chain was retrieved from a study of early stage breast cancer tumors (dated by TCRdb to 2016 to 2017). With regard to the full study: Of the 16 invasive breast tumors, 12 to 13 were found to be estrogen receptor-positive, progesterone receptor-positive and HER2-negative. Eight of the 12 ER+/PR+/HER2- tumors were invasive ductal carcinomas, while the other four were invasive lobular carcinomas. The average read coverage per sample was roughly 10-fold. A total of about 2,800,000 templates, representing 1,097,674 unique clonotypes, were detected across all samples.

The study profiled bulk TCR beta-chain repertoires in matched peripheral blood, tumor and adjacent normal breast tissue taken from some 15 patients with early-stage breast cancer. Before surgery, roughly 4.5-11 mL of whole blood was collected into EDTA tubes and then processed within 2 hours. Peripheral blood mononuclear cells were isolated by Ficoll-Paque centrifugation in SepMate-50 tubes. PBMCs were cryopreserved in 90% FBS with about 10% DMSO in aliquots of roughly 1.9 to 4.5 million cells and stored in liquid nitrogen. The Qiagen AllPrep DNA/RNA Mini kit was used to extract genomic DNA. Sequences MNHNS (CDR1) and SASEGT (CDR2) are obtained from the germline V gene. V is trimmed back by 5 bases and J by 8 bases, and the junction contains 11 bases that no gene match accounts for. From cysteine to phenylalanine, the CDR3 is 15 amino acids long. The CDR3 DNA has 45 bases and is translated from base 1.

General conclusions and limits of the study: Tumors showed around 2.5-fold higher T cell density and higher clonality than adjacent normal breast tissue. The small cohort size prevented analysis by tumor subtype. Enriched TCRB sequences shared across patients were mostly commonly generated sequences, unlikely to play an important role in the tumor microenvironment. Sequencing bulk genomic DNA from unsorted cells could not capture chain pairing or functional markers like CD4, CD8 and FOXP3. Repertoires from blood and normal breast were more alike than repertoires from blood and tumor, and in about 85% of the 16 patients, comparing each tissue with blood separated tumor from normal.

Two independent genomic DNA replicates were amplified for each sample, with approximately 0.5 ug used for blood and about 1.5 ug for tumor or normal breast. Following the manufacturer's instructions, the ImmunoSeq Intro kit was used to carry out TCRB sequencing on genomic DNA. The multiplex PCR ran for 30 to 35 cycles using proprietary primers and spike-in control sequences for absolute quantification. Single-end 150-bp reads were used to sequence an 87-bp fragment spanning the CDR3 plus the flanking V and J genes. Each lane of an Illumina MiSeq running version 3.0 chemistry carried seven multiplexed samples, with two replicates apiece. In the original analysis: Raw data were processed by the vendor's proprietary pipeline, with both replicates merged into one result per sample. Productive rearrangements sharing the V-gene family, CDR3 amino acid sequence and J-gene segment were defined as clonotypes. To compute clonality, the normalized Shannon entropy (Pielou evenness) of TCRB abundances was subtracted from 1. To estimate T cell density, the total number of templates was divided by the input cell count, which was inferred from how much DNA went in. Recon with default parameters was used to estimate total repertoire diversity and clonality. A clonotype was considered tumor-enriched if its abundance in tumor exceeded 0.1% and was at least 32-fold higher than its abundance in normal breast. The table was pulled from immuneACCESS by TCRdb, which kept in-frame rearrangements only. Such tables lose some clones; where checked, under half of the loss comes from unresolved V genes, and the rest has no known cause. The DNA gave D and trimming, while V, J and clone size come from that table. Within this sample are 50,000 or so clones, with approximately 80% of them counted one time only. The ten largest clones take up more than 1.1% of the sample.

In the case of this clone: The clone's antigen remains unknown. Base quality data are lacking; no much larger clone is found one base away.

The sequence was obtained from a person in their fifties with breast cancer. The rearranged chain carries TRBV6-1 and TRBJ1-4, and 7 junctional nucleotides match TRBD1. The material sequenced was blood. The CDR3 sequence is CASSQGGREAEKLFF. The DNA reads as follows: TGTGCCAGCAGTCAGGGGGGTAGGGAGGCGGAAAAACTGTTTTTT.